This T cell receptor (beta chain) was identified in a study of response to subunit inactivated influenza vaccine (dated by TCRdb to 2017 to 2018). As for the study more broadly: Deep quantitative T cell receptor repertoire profiling was used in the study to track responses to a trivalent subunit inactivated influenza vaccine.

What the research found in general, with its limitations: It was suggested by the authors that each seasonal influenza vaccination may recruit only a limited number of new T cells.

At the junction V is shortened by 2 bases and J by 3 bases, with 8 bases in between. Per the germline V gene, SGHRS is the CDR1 and YFSETQ is the CDR2. The CDR3 starts with the cysteine, ends with the phenylalanine, and has 13 residues. The only DNA kept is the CDR3, 39 bases in frame from the first base. Preparation of the library involved RT-PCR. TCRdb records Illumina HiSeq 2500 as the sequencer. TCRdb reanalyzed the raw reads on its own, using fastp at Q25 for trimming and MiXCR for clone calling, and kept in-frame beta chains. One record per CDR3 amino acid sequence lists the most common genes and DNA. The sample table lists around 750,000 distinct CDR3 sequences, about 20% of them with a count of one. Roughly 10% of the sample is in the top ten clones. This clonotype has a handful of counts. It has no known antigen specificity. Per-base quality was not reported, and no clone a single base away is much larger than it.

Sequencing was performed on PBMCs from blood, taken 5 days after vaccination. This sequence was found in a middle-aged man who received an inactivated influenza vaccine. Donor details come from another sample of the same person, matched by shared clones. The chain is made from TRBV5-1 and TRBJ1-2, with no reliable assignment of the D segment. The CDR3 has the sequence CASSFNSDYGYTF. Read as DNA, the sequence is TGCGCCAGCAGCTTTAACAGTGACTATGGCTACACCTTC.